This T cell receptor (beta chain) derives from a study of tumor-infiltrating lymphocytes in localized non-small cell lung cancer. Study-wide context: The cohort mixed smokers and never-smokers, several histologies, and some post-neoadjuvant-chemotherapy samples.

Produced via immunoSEQ multiplex PCR; TCRdb's table is partial and in-frame only. The sample yields 9,000 to 10,000 clones, around 72% seen once. About this clone itself: Antigen unknown.

V was pared by 0 bases and J by 4 bases, with 7 bases between. CDR1 SQVTM and CDR2 ANQGSEA come from the germline V gene. This CDR3 has 13 residues. The study's findings and limits: Tumor T-cell fraction was not associated with recurrence-free survival.

This sequence joins TRBV29-1 and TRBJ2-1, with D possibly TRBD1 on 5 matching bases. The source material was lung tumor tissue. The receptor was derived from a human donor with non-small cell lung cancer. In nucleotides, the CDR3 is TGCAGCGTTGAAGATCACAGGTACAATGAGCAGTTCTTC. This translates into CSVEDHRYNEQFF.